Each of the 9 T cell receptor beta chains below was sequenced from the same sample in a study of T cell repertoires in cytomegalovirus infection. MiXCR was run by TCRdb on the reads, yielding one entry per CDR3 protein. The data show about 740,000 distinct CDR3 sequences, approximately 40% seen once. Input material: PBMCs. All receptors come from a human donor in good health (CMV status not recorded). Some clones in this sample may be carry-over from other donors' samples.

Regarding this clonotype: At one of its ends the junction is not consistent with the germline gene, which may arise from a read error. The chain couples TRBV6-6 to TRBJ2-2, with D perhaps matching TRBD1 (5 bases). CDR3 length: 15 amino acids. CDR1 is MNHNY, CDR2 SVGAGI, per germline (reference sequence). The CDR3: CARSAGHLFTGELFF. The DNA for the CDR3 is TGTGCCCGCAGCGCCGGACACCTATTCACCGGGGAGCTGTTTTTT.

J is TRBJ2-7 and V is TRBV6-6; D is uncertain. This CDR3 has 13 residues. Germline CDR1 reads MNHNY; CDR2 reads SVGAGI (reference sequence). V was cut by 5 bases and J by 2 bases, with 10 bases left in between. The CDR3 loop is CASSPQDTYEQYF. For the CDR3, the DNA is TGTGCCAGCAGTCCTCAGGATACCTACGAGCAGTACTTC.

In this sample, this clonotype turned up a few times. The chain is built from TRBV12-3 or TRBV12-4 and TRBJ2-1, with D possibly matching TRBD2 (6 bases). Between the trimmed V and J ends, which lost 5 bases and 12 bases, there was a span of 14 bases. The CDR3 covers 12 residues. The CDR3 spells CASSPRGIRQFF. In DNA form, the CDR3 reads TGTGCCAGCAGTCCCCGCGGGATCCGGCAGTTCTTC.

The CDR3 reads CASTRYRGLDFGELFF. The CDR3 DNA reads TGTGCCAGCACTAGATACAGGGGGCTGGACTTCGGGGAGCTGTTTTTT. The chain joins TRBV6-5 to TRBJ2-2; 9 bases match TRBD1. The CDR3 runs to 16 residues. Germline CDR1 is MNHEY and CDR2 is SVGAGI. The V segment lost 7 bases and the J segment 7 bases; nucleotides outside the gene matches: 13.

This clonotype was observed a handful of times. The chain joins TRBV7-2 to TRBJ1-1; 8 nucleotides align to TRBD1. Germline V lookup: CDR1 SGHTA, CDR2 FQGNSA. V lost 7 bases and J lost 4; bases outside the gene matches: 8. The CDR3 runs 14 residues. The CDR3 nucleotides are TGTGCCAGCACCTCGACAGGGGTGGTCACTGAAGCTTTCTTT. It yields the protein CASTSTGVVTEAFF.

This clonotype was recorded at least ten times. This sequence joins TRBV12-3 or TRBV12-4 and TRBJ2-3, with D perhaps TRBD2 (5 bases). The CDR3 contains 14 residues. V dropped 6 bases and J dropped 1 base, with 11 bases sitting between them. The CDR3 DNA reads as TGTGCCAGCAGCTTTTCCGGGGGCACAGATACGCAGTATTTT. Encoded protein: CASSFSGGTDTQYF.

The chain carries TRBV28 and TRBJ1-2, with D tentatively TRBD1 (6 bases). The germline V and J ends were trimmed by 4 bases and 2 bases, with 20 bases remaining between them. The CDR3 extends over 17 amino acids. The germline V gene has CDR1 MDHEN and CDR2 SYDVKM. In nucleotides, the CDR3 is TGTGCCAGCAGTTCCCCAACCCGGGGGCGAATGAACTATGGCTACACCTTC. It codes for CASSSPTRGRMNYGYTF.

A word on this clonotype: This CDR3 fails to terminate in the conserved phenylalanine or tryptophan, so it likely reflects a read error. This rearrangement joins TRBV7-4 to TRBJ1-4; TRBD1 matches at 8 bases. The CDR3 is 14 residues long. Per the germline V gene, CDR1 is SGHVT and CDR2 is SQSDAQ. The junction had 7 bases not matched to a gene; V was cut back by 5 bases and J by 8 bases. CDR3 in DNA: TGTGCCAGCAGCCTAGACAGGGGAAGCGAAAAACTGTTTTTG. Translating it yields CASSLDRGSEKLFL.

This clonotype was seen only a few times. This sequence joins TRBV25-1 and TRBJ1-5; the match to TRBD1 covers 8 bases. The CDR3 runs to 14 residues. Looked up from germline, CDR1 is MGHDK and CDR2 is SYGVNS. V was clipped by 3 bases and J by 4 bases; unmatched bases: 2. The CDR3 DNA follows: TGTGCCAGCAGTGATCGGACAGGGAATCAGCCCCAGCATTTT. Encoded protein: CASSDRTGNQPQHF.